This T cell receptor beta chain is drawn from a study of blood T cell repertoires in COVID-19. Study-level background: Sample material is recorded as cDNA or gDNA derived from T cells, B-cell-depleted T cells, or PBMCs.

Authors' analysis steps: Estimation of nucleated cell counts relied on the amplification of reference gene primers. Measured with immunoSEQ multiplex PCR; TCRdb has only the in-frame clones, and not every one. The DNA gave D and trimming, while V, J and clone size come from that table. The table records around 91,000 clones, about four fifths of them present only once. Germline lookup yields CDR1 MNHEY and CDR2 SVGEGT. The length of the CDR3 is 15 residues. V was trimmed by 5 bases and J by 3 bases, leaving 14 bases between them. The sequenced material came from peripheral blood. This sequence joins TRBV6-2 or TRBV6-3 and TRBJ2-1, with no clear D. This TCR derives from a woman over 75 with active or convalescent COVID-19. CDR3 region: CASSKTGNIYNEQFF. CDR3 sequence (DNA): TGTGCCAGCAGTAAGACTGGAAACATCTACAATGAGCAGTTCTTC.